This TCR beta chain was sequenced for a study of blood T cells in healthy people across ages. Per-sample yields of isolated PBMCs were at least 6 million. Primed by a sample-barcoded 5' primer and a J-beta primer mix, a second PCR proceeded for about 6 to 11 cycles. TCRdb re-called the 5' RACE reads with MiXCR, one entry per CDR3 protein. The repertoire consists of 1,300,000 or so distinct CDR3 sequences, with 59% occurring once and the leading ten covering about 6.7%. Study conclusions and caveats: Any changes in expanded clonotypes were possibly confounded, as donor CMV status remained unknown.

Concerning this clonotype itself: The antigen is not known.

V lost 7 bases and J lost 3; bases outside the gene matches: 6. The germline gives CDR1 SEHNR, CDR2 FQNEAQ (reference sequence). CDR3 length: 13 amino acids. Material for sequencing was blood. V usage is TRBV7-9 and J usage is TRBJ2-7; 7 nucleotides align to TRBD1. This clonotype originated in a man aged 18 to 30 in good health. The CDR3 here is CASISWDSYEQYF. Written as DNA, the CDR3 is TGTGCCAGCATCTCCTGGGACAGCTACGAGCAGTACTTC.